These T cell receptor beta chains were read from a single sample in a study of post-analysis software for immune sequencing data. MiXCR, run by TCRdb on the PCR reads, gives a single entry per CDR3 protein. There are roughly 600,000 distinct CDR3 sequences in the sample; around 47% occur only once, and about 1.5% lies in the top ten. Sample: blood. The source of these receptors is a girl aged 5 to 17 with multiple sclerosis. CDR3s include the opening cysteine and the closing phenylalanine or tryptophan. D genes are given only for firm matches. Part of the rows lack a size; the others show once, few, many or a class for expanded clones.

CDR3 | DNA | size | J | length | D | V
CASSPGTPKEETQYF | TGTGCCAGCAGTCCCGGGACACCTAAGGAAGAGACCCAGTACTTC | - | TRBJ2-5 | 15 | - | TRBV12-3/TRBV12-4
CASRDGQGLEQYF | TGTGCCAGCAGGGACGGACAGGGTCTCGAGCAGTACTTC | few | TRBJ2-7 | 13 | TRBD1 | TRBV12-3/TRBV12-4
CASSLDKGQGSNNEQFF | TGCGCCAGCAGCTTGGACAAGGGGCAGGGAAGTAACAATGAGCAGTTCTTC | - | TRBJ2-1 | 17 | - | TRBV5-1
CASSQGGFGDTQYF | TGCGCCAGCAGCCAGGGGGGGTTTGGAGATACGCAGTATTTT | - | TRBJ2-3 | 14 | - | TRBV5-1
CASSAAAGRSEQYF | TGTGCCAGCAGCGCGGCCGCAGGGAGGAGCGAGCAGTACTTC | - | TRBJ2-7 | 14 | - | TRBV27
CSVTPSGTLYEQYF | TGCAGTGTCACGCCTAGCGGGACTCTCTACGAGCAGTACTTC | many | TRBJ2-7 | 14 | TRBD2 | TRBV20-1
CSAPRLGTSYEQYF | TGCAGTGCCCCCCGTCTGGGGACGTCCTACGAGCAGTACTTC | - | TRBJ2-7 | 14 | - | TRBV20-1
CASSLTSGRTYF | TGTGCCAGCAGTCTCACTAGCGGGAGAACGTACTTC | once | TRBJ2-7 | 12 | TRBD2 | TRBV12-3/TRBV12-4
CASLLVNQETQYF | TGTGCCAGCCTATTGGTCAACCAAGAGACCCAGTACTTC | - | TRBJ2-5 | 13 | - | TRBV7-8
CSVELSTGGTETQYF | TGCAGCGTTGAACTATCTACAGGGGGCACGGAGACCCAGTACTTC | - | TRBJ2-5 | 15 | TRBD1 | TRBV29-1
CASSEWADYEQYF | TGCGCCAGCAGTGAGTGGGCAGACTACGAGCAGTACTTC | - | TRBJ2-7 | 13 | - | TRBV10-2
CSARGQGEGTDTQYF | TGCAGTGCTAGGGGACAGGGGGAAGGCACAGATACGCAGTATTTT | - | TRBJ2-3 | 15 | TRBD1 | TRBV20-1
CASHGYNEQFF | TGTGCCAGTCACGGCTACAATGAGCAGTTCTTC | few | TRBJ2-1 | 11 | - | TRBV28
CASSLRAEKYGYTF | TGTGCCAGCAGCTTGAGGGCAGAAAAATATGGCTACACCTTC | - | TRBJ1-2 | 14 | - | TRBV5-6
CASSGTSASYEQYF | TGTGCCAGCAGCGGGACTAGCGCATCCTACGAGCAGTACTTC | few | TRBJ2-7 | 14 | TRBD2 | TRBV7-9
CASILDRGQNEQFF | TGTGCCAGCATCCTGGACAGGGGGCAAAATGAGCAGTTCTTC | - | TRBJ2-1 | 14 | TRBD1 | TRBV6-7
CSVSAQRGSTDTQYF | TGCAGTGTTAGTGCCCAGCGGGGCAGCACAGATACGCAGTATTTT | - | TRBJ2-3 | 15 | TRBD2 | TRBV20-1
CASSPQDRPIYEQYF | TGTGCCAGCAGTCCCCAAGACAGGCCCATCTACGAGCAGTACTTC | - | TRBJ2-7 | 15 | - | TRBV12-3/TRBV12-4
CASSPYGLGSYEQYF | TGCGCCAGCAGCCCCTACGGGCTGGGATCCTACGAGCAGTACTTC | few | TRBJ2-7 | 15 | - | TRBV4-3
CSARPKPAGGTIAKNIQYF | TGCAGTGCTAGACCAAAGCCAGCGGGGGGGACTATAGCCAAAAACATTCAGTACTTC | - | TRBJ2-4 | 19 | TRBD2 | TRBV20-1
CSATSGSSIHEQYF | TGCAGTGCGACTAGCGGGAGTTCGATCCACGAGCAGTACTTC | - | TRBJ2-7 | 14 | TRBD2 | TRBV20-1
CASSYGLSNRGTEAFF | TGTGCCAGCAGTTACGGACTCTCAAACAGGGGAACTGAAGCTTTCTTT | once | TRBJ1-1 | 16 | TRBD1 | TRBV6-5
CSARDQTPGQGLSPYEQYF | TGCAGTGCTAGAGATCAAACTCCGGGACAGGGCCTCTCTCCCTACGAGCAGTACTTC | once | TRBJ2-7 | 19 | TRBD1 | TRBV20-1
CASSPTGGESAFF | TGTGCCAGCAGCCCGACAGGGGGCGAAAGTGCTTTCTTT | few | TRBJ1-1 | 13 | TRBD1 | TRBV4-2
CASSGKRGGYSDTQYF | TGTGCCAGCAGTGGGAAGCGGGGGGGGTATTCAGATACGCAGTATTTT | - | TRBJ2-3 | 16 | TRBD2 | TRBV2
CASSSRTGGLAEETQYF | TGCGCCAGCAGCTCGAGGACAGGGGGGCTAGCGGAAGAGACCCAGTACTTC | - | TRBJ2-5 | 17 | TRBD1 | TRBV5-1
CATREGTASSGANVRTF | TGTGCCACCAGAGAAGGGACAGCGAGCTCTGGGGCCAACGTCCGGACTTTC | - | TRBJ2-6 | 17 | TRBD1 | TRBV15
CASSISGTSGSNEQFF | TGTGCCAGCAGCATTTCCGGGACTAGCGGTTCCAATGAGCAGTTCTTC | few | TRBJ2-1 | 16 | TRBD2 | TRBV5-5
CASSYSSGSAAGEQFF | TGTGCCAGCAGTTATTCTAGCGGGAGTGCGGCAGGTGAGCAGTTCTTC | few | TRBJ2-1 | 16 | TRBD2 | TRBV3-1
CASRPGQGDSETQYF | TGTGCCAGCAGACCGGGACAGGGGGATTCGGAGACCCAGTACTTC | few | TRBJ2-5 | 15 | TRBD1 | TRBV6-5
CAIRSDRGVSYEQYF | TGTGCCATCAGATCGGACAGGGGAGTTTCCTACGAGCAGTACTTC | - | TRBJ2-7 | 15 | TRBD1 | TRBV10-3
CSVEGGHLPGYGNTEAFF | TGCAGCGTTGAAGGGGGACATCTCCCCGGATATGGGAACACTGAAGCTTTCTTT | - | TRBJ1-1 | 18 | - | TRBV29-1
CAIKAFGSTSGKGDTQYF | TGTGCCATCAAAGCGTTCGGGTCGACTAGCGGGAAAGGAGATACGCAGTATTTT | many | TRBJ2-3 | 18 | TRBD2 | TRBV10-3
CASGLITYGYTF | TGTGCCAGCGGATTAATCACTTATGGCTACACCTTC | few | TRBJ1-2 | 12 | - | TRBV12-3/TRBV12-4
CAWGLDRRNIQYF | TGTGCCTGGGGTCTAGACAGGAGAAACATTCAGTACTTC | - | TRBJ2-4 | 13 | - | TRBV30
CASSSVGGGETQYF | TGCGCCAGCAGCTCGGTAGGTGGAGGAGAGACCCAGTACTTC | - | TRBJ2-5 | 14 | - | TRBV5-1
CASSLSQGSITGELFF | TGTGCCAGCAGTTTGTCGCAGGGGAGTATAACCGGGGAGCTGTTTTTT | - | TRBJ2-2 | 16 | - | TRBV12-3/TRBV12-4
CSVRGTAEHAGELFF | TGCAGCGTACGCGGGACGGCGGAACACGCCGGGGAGCTGTTTTTT | - | TRBJ2-2 | 15 | - | TRBV29-1
CASSLEGRGIQYF | TGTGCCAGCAGCTTAGAAGGGCGGGGCATTCAGTACTTC | - | TRBJ2-4 | 13 | - | TRBV7-9
CAWSLGRNYGYTF | TGTGCCTGGAGCCTAGGACGGAACTATGGCTACACCTTC | - | TRBJ1-2 | 13 | - | TRBV30
CASSYGENIQYF | TGTGCCAGCAGTTACGGGGAAAACATTCAGTACTTC | - | TRBJ2-4 | 12 | - | TRBV6-6
CASSYVGDSPLHF | TGTGCCAGCAGTTACGTTGGTGATTCACCCCTCCACTTT | - | TRBJ1-6 | 13 | - | TRBV6-5
CASSPGVGGSWETQYF | TGTGCCAGCAGCCCCGGAGTGGGGGGGTCCTGGGAGACCCAGTACTTC | few | TRBJ2-5 | 16 | TRBD2 | TRBV7-6